These 3 T cell receptor beta chains share one sample of origin, sequenced in a study of T cells in Graves' hyperthyroidism and ophthalmopathy. Amplified regions were TCR beta CDR3 sequences from RNA transcripts. HTBI primers drove first-round RT-PCR of the TCR CDR3. TCRdb reanalysed the multiplex PCR reads using MiXCR and keeps one entry per CDR3 protein. This sample yields some 350,000 distinct CDR3 sequences, of which 12% to 15% are seen a single time; roughly a fifth belongs to the top ten. The material sequenced was blood. The receptors stem from a woman aged 55-69 years with Graves' ophthalmopathy.

This clonotype has a count of ten or more. This chain connects TRBV7-2 to TRBJ2-6; D is undetermined. V lost 0 bases to trimming and J lost 4 bases, with 7 bases between them. The CDR3 extends over 15 amino acids. The germline V gene encodes CDR1 SGHTA and CDR2 FQGNSA. CDR3 sequence reads: CASSLARFGANVLTF. DNA of the CDR3: TGTGCCAGCAGCTTAGCCAGGTTCGGGGCCAACGTCCTGACTTTC.

The rearrangement links TRBV6-1 to TRBJ1-5; 7 nucleotides match TRBD1. This CDR3 has 14 residues. Per the germline V gene, CDR1 is MNHNS and CDR2 is SASEGT. V trimming: 5 bases; J trimming: 2 bases; junction bases outside the gene matches: 3. The CDR3 DNA reads as TGTGCCAGCAGTCGACAGGGCGGCAATCAGCCCCAGCATTTT. This gives the protein CASSRQGGNQPQHF.

This clonotype was found a few times. The J gene is TRBJ1-1, the V gene TRBV6-1; 8 positions agree with TRBD1. Per the germline V gene, CDR1 is MNHNS and CDR2 is SASEGT. CDR3 length: 14 amino acids. Trimming removed 5 bases from V and 4 bases from J; junction bases left unmatched: 6. CDR3 DNA: TGTGCCAGCAGTTTCAGGGGGCGCGGCACTGAAGCTTTCTTT. Protein sequence: CASSFRGRGTEAFF.